This T cell receptor (beta chain) was sequenced for a study of T cell responses to AZD1222 COVID-19 vaccine. Whole-study results and caveats: After two AZD1222 doses, spike-specific TCR breadth and depth rose versus day 0. Along spike, vaccine-associated CD4 TCRs were found throughout, with dominance at 160-218 and 743-854. Clonal diversity was possibly underestimated, and the donors were mostly white British, with more females. Recipients of AZD1222 seropositive at baseline numbered only 6 or 7.

CDR1 and CDR2 from the germline V gene are ENHRY and SYGVKD. The V end lost 6 bases, the J end lost 4 bases, and 12 bases lay between the germline ends. The CDR3 totals 13 residues. Comments on this clone: Its antigen is unknown.

Assay: immunoSEQ multiplex PCR; the TCRdb copy retains only in-frame clones and omits some. The sample comprises about 140,000 clones, more than 85% of which are singletons, and 0.7% to 1% rests with the top ten. V usage is TRBV10-3 and J usage is TRBJ1-2; D is possibly TRBD1 (5 bases). The sequence derives from an adult in good health. The sequencing used peripheral blood, collected on day 0 of MenACWY control vaccination. The CDR3 reads CAISVDRIYGYTF. The DNA for the CDR3 is TGTGCCATCAGCGTCGACAGAATCTATGGCTACACCTTC.